The next 2 T cell receptor beta chains were all read from a single sample in a study of T cells in Graves' hyperthyroidism and ophthalmopathy. RNA transcripts provided the source from which TCR beta CDR3 regions were amplified. Carried out on the TCR CDR3, a first-round RT-PCR used the HTBI primer set. Via MiXCR, TCRdb re-called the multiplex PCR reads, giving one row per CDR3 protein. The sample lists around 260,000 distinct CDR3 sequences, around a quarter occurring once. Sequenced: blood. All receptors come from a middle-aged man with Graves' hyperthyroidism that later progressed to Graves' ophthalmopathy.

This clonotype came up many times. A much larger clone differs by one base, so this may be a read error. The genes are TRBV30 and TRBJ1-1; tentative D call: TRBD1 (5 bases). Germline V gene data show CDR1 as GTSNPN and CDR2 as SVGIG (reference sequence). V was trimmed by 6 bases and J by 4 bases, leaving 15 bases between them. This CDR3 has 13 residues. CDR3 sequence (DNA): TGTGCCTGTAAGACAGATATGAGCACTGAAGCTTTCTTT. Residues: CACKTDMSTEAFF.

This clonotype appeared many times. The rearrangement uses TRBV20-1 and TRBJ2-7; no reliable D call. The CDR3 loop spans 14 amino acids. Trimming pared 0 bases from V and 2 bases from J, leaving 11 bases between. Germline values: CDR1 DFQATT, CDR2 SNEGSKA (reference sequence). The CDR3: CSAREPAGPYEQYF. CDR3 DNA: TGCAGTGCTAGAGAACCCGCAGGACCCTACGAGCAGTACTTC.